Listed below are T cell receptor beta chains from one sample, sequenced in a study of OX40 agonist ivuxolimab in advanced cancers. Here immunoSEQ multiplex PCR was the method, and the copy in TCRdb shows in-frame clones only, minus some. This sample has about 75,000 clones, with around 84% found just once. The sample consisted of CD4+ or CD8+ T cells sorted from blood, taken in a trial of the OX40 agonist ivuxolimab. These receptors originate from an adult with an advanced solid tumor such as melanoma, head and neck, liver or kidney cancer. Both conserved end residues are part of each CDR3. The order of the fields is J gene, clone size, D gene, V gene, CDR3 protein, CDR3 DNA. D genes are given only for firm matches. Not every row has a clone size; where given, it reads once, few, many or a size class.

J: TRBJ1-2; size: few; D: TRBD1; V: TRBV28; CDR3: CASSLYWDRALSNYGYTF; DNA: TGTGCCAGCAGTTTATATTGGGACAGGGCTCTATCTAACTATGGCTACACCTTC
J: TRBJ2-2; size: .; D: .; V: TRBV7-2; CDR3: CASSLVLASNTGELFF; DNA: TGTGCCAGCAGCTTAGTCCTAGCGTCGAACACCGGGGAGCTGTTTTTT
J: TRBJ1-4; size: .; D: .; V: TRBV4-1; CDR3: CASSQVGRATNEKLFF; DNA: TGCGCCAGCAGCCAAGTAGGCAGGGCAACTAATGAAAAACTGTTTTTT
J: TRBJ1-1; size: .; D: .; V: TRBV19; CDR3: CASSNRDMNTEAFF; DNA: TGTGCCAGTAGTAACCGGGATATGAACACTGAAGCTTTCTTT
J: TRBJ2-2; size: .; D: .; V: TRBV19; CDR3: CASSIGGDGVTGELFF; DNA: TGTGCCAGTAGTATTGGAGGGGATGGTGTCACCGGGGAGCTGTTTTTT
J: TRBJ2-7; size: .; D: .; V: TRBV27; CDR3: CASSFGTEGEQYF; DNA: TGTGCCAGCAGTTTTGGGACGGAGGGCGAGCAGTACTTC
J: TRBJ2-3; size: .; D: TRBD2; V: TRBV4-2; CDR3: CASSLASGSSLGTDTQYF; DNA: TGTGCCAGCAGCCTGGCTAGCGGGTCGTCTCTAGGGACAGATACGCAGTATTTT
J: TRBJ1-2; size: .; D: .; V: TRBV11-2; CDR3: CASSLGGAINYGYTF; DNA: TGTGCCAGCAGCTTAGGGGGGGCCATTAACTATGGCTACACCTTC
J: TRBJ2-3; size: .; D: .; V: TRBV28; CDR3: CASSAPSTDTQYF; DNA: TGTGCCAGCAGTGCACCTAGCACAGATACGCAGTATTTT
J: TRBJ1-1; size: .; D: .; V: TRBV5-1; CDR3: CASSLDTVQYTEAFF; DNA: TGCGCCAGCAGCTTGGACACGGTCCAGTACACTGAAGCTTTCTTT
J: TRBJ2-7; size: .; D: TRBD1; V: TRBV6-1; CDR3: CAGRTGVTYEQYF; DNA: TGTGCCGGTCGGACAGGGGTTACCTACGAGCAGTACTTC